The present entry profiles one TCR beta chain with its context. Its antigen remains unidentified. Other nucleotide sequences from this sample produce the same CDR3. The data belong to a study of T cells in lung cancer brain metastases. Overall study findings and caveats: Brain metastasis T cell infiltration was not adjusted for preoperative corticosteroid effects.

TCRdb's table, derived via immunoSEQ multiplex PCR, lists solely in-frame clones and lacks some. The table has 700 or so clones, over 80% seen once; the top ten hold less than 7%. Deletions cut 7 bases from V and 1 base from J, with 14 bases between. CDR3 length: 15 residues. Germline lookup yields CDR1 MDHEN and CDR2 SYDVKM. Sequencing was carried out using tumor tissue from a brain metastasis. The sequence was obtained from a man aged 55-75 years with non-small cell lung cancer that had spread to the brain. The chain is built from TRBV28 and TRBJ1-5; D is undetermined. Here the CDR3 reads CASISLVGSNQPQHF. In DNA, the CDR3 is TGTGCCAGCATCTCGTTGGTTGGAAGCAATCAGCCCCAGCATTTT.